Following are 7 T cell receptor beta chains from one sample sequenced in a study of OX40 agonist ivuxolimab in advanced cancers. Data came from immunoSEQ multiplex PCR; TCRdb stores just in-frame clones and leaves some out. The data hold about 16,000 clones, with less than 90% observed a single time. This specimen was CD4+ or CD8+ T cells sorted from blood, taken in a trial of the OX40 agonist ivuxolimab. These TCRs come from an adult with an advanced solid tumor such as melanoma, head and neck, liver or kidney cancer.

The chain carries TRBV29-1 and TRBJ1-1; 9 bases align to TRBD1. There are 13 residues in the CDR3. Trimming removed 0 bases from V and 4 bases from J; junction bases left unmatched: 0. Germline V gene sequence: CDR1 SQVTM, CDR2 ANQGSEA. The CDR3 region is CSVEETGGTEAFF. DNA for the CDR3: TGCAGCGTTGAAGAGACAGGGGGCACTGAAGCTTTCTTT.

V and J are TRBV9 and TRBJ1-4; maybe TRBD1 (5 bases). Germline CDR1 and CDR2: SGDLS and YYNGEE. The V end lost 0 bases, the J end lost 8 bases, and 20 bases lay between the germline ends. The CDR3 extends over 17 amino acids. This CDR3 is CASSVAAGGTQGEKLFF. The CDR3 DNA reads TGTGCCAGCAGCGTAGCAGCGGGGGGAACCCAAGGGGAAAAACTGTTTTTT.

The rearrangement links TRBV10-3 to TRBJ1-2; tentative D call: TRBD1 (6 bases). From germline, CDR1 is ENHRY and CDR2 SYGVKD. The V gene lost 8 bases and the J gene lost 2 bases, with 15 bases spanning the gap. The CDR3 totals 14 residues. CDR3 nucleotides: TGTGCCATCTCCCGGGACACTTTGAACTATGGCTACACCTTC. Its translation: CAISRDTLNYGYTF.

This chain uses TRBV7-3 with TRBJ2-5, with D perhaps TRBD1 or TRBD2 (5 bases each). Germline lookup yields CDR1 SGHTA and CDR2 FQGTGA. The CDR3 runs to 14 residues. Trimming shortened V by 4 bases and J by 5 bases, and 14 bases separated the two germline ends. CDR3 in amino acids: CASSYGTKGETQYF. The CDR3 region has the DNA TGTGCCAGCAGCTACGGGACGAAAGGGGAGACCCAGTACTTC.

The V and J genes are TRBV29-1 and TRBJ2-2; unclear D gene. The CDR3 totals 12 residues. Germline V lookup: CDR1 SQVTM, CDR2 ANQGSEA. Trimming pared 4 bases from V and 4 bases from J, leaving 7 bases between. The CDR3, as DNA: TGCAGCGTTGTCGGTTCCACCGGGGAGCTGTTTTTT. This codes for CSVVGSTGELFF.

J is TRBJ1-2 and V is TRBV6-5; D ambiguous. The CDR3 has 13 residues. The germline V and J ends were trimmed by 0 bases and 5 bases, with 7 bases remaining between them. Germline CDR1 reads MNHEY; CDR2 reads SVGAGI. CDR3 coding DNA: TGTGCCAGCAGTTACTCGATTTCTTATGGCTACACCTTC. Translating it yields CASSYSISYGYTF.

The J gene is TRBJ1-1, the V gene TRBV7-6, with D possibly TRBD1 on 5 matching bases. V was pared by 5 bases and J by 3 bases, with 13 bases between. Germline loops: CDR1 SGHVS, CDR2 FNYEAQ. The length of the CDR3 is 14 residues. CDR3 bases: TGTGCCAGCAGCGGTGACGGGACGTACACTGAAGCTTTCTTT. It is translated as CASSGDGTYTEAFF.